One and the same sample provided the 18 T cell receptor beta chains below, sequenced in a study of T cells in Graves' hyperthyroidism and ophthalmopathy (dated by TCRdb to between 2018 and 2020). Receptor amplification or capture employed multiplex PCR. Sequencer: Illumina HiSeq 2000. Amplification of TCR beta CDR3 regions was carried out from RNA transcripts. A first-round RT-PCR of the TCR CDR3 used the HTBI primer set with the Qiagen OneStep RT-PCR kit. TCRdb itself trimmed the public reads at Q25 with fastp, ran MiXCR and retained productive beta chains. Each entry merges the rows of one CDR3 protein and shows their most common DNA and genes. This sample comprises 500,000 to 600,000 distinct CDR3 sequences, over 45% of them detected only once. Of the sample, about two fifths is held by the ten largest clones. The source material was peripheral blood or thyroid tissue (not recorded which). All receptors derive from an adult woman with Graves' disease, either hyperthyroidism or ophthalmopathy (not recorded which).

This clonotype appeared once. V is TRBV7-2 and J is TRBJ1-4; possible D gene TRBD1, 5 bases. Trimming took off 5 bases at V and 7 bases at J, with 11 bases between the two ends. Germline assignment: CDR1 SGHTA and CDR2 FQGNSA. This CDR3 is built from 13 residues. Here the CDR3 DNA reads TGTGCCAGCAGCGGATCAGGGTTTGAAAAACTGTTTTTT. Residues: CASSGSGFEKLFF.

DNA for the CDR3: TGTGCCAGCAGCCCCCAGGGGGCAAGGAGGACTGAAGCTTTCTTT. Its protein product is CASSPQGARRTEAFF. This sequence joins TRBV7-3 and TRBJ1-1, with 8 bases identical to TRBD1. The V and J ends lost 5 bases and 5 bases, in that order; junction bases with no gene match: 10. Germline CDR1 and CDR2: SGHTA and FQGTGA. The CDR3 extends over 15 amino acids.

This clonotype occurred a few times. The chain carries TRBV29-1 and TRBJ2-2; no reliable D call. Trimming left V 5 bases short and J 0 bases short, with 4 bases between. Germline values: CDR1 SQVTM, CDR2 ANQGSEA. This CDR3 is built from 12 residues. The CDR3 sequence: CSVPSNTGELFF. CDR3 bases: TGCAGCGTTCCCTCGAACACCGGGGAGCTGTTTTTT.

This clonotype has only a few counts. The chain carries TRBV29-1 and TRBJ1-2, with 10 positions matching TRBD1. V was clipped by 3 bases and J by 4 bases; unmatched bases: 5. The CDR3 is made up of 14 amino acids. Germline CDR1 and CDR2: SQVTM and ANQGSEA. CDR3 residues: CSVDPWDRGYGYTF. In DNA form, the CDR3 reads TGCAGCGTTGACCCCTGGGACAGGGGCTATGGCTACACCTTC.

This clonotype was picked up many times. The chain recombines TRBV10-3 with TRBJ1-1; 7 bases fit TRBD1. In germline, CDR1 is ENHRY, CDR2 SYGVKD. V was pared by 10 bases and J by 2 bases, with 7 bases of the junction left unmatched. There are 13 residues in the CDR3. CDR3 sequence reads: CATTQGENTEAFF. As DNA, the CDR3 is TGTGCCACGACCCAGGGGGAAAACACTGAAGCTTTCTTT.

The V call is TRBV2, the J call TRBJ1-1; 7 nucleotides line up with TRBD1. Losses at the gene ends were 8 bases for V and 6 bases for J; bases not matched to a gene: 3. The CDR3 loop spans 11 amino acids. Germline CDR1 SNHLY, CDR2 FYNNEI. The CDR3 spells CASFGQAEAFF. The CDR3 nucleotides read TGTGCCAGCTTCGGACAGGCTGAAGCTTTCTTT.

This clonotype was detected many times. The CDR3 is CASSLDRSSYNSPLHF. The DNA for the CDR3 is TGTGCCAGCAGCCTCGACAGAAGCTCCTATAATTCACCCCTCCACTTT. V usage is TRBV14 and J usage is TRBJ1-6; D may be TRBD1 (5 bases). The CDR3 length is 16 residues. In germline, CDR1 is SGHDN, CDR2 FVKESK. The V gene lost 4 bases and the J gene lost 0 bases, with 10 bases spanning the gap.

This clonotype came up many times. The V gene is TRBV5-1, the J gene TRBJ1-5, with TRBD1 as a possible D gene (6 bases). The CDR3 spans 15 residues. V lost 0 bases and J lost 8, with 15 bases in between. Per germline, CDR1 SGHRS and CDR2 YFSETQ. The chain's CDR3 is CASSLGQAAVEPQHF. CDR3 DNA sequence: TGCGCCAGCAGCTTGGGACAGGCGGCTGTGGAGCCCCAGCATTTT.

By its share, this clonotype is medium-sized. CDR3: CATSRAAATYEQYF. The CDR3 DNA sequence: TGTGCCACCAGCAGAGCAGCGGCAACCTACGAGCAGTACTTC. V gene TRBV15 combines with J gene TRBJ2-7, with D perhaps matching TRBD2 (5 bases). CDR3 size: 14 residues. Trimming cost V 1 base and J 2 bases, with 9 bases left between them. Germline CDR1 and CDR2: LNHNV and YYDKDF (reference sequence).

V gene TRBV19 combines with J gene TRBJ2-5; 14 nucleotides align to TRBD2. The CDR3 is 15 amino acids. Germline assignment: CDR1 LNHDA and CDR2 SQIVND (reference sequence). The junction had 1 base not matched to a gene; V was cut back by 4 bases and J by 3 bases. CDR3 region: CASSRGLAGEETQYF. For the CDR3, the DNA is TGTGCCAGTAGTAGGGGACTAGCGGGAGAAGAGACCCAGTACTTC.

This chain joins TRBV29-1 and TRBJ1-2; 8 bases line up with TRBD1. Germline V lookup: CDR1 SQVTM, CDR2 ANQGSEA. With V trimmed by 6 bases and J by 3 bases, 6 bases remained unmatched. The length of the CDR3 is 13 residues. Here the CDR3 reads CSVETGQDYGYTF. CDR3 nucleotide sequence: TGCAGCGTCGAAACGGGACAGGACTATGGCTACACCTTC.

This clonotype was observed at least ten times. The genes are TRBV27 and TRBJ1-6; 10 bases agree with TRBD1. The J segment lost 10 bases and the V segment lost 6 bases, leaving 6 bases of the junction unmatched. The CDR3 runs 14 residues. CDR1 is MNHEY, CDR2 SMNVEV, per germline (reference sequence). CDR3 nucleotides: TGTGCCAGCAGGGGACAGGGGACTCCCTCACCCCTCCACTTT. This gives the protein CASRGQGTPSPLHF.

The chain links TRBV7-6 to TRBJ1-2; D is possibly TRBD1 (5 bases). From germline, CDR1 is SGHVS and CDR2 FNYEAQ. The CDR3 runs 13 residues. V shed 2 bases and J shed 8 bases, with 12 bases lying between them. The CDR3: CASSLSQGWGYTF. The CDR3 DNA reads TGTGCCAGCAGCTTATCTCAGGGTTGGGGCTACACCTTC.

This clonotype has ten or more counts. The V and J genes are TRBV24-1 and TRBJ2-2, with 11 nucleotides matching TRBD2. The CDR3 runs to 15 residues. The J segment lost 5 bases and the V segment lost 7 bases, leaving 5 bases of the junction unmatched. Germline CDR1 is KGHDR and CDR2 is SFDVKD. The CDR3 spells CATSPSGRPTGELFF. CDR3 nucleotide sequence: TGTGCCACCAGCCCTAGCGGGAGGCCAACCGGGGAGCTGTTTTTT.

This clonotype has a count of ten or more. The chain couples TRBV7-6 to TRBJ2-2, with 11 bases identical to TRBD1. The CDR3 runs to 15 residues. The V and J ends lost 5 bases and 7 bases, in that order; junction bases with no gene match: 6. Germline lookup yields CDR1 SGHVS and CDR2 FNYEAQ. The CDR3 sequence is CASSHRDRGIGELFF. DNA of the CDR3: TGTGCCAGCAGCCACCGGGACAGGGGGATCGGGGAGCTGTTTTTT.

The CDR3 loop reads CASSSGTGRIDTQYF. The CDR3 coding sequence is TGTGCCAGCAGCTCCGGGACAGGGCGGATAGATACGCAGTATTTT. This chain links TRBV7-9 with TRBJ2-3; 9 bases map to TRBD1. Trimming cost V 4 bases and J 5 bases; bases outside gene matches: 7. Germline V gene data show CDR1 as SEHNR and CDR2 as FQNEAQ (reference sequence). The CDR3 covers 15 residues.

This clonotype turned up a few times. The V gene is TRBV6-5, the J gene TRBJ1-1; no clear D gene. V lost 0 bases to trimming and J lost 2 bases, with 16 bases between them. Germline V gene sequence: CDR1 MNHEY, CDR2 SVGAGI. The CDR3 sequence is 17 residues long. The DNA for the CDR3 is TGTGCCAGCAGTTACTCGATTGGTGTGGGCCACAACACTGAAGCTTTCTTT. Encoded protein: CASSYSIGVGHNTEAFF.

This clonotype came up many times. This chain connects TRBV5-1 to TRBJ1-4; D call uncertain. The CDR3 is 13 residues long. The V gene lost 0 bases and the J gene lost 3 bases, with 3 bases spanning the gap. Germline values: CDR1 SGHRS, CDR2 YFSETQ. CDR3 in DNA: TGCGCCAGCAGCTTGGTAGCTAATGAAAAACTGTTTTTT. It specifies CASSLVANEKLFF.